This T cell receptor (beta chain) was captured by sequencing in a study of blood T cell repertoires in COVID-19. Across the study: COVID-19 samples from acute and convalescent phases originated in the United States, Italy and Spain. Sources were T cells, B-cell-depleted T cells, or PBMCs; the material itself was cDNA or gDNA.

In germline, CDR1 is SQVTM, CDR2 ANQGSEA. J lost 4 bases, V lost 6 bases, and 10 bases had no gene match. CDR3 length: 14 residues. Original processing methods: Estimated nucleated cell counts came from reference gene primer amplification. Assay used: immunoSEQ multiplex PCR; TCRdb lists only in-frame clones, some missing. V, J and clone size are those of that table, while D and trimming were read from the DNA. This sample yields over 150,000 clones, of which around 90% are seen a single time; 3% to 4% belongs to the top ten. V usage is TRBV29-1 and J usage is TRBJ2-5, with 8 nucleotides matching TRBD1. The sample taken for sequencing was peripheral blood. The source of this sequence is a woman aged 55-75 years who had recovered from COVID-19. CDR3 nucleotides: TGCAGCGTCCATTATAATACAGGGGGAGAGACCCAGTACTTC. This sequence encodes CSVHYNTGGETQYF.